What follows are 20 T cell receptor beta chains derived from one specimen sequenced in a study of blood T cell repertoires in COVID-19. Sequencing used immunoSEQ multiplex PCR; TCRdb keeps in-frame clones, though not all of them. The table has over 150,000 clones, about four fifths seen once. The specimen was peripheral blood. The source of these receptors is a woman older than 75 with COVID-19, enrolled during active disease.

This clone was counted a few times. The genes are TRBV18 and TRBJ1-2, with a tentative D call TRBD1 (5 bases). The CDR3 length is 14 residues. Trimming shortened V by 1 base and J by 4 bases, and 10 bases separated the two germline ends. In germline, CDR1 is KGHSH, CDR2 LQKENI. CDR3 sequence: CASSPQQGGYGYTF. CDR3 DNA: TGTGCCAGCTCACCACAGCAGGGAGGCTATGGCTACACCTTC.

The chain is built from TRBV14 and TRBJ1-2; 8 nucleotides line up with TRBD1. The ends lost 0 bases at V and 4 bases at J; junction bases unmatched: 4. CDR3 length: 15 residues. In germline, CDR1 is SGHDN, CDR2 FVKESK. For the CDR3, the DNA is TGTGCCAGCAGCCAAGATGACAGGGGACGCTATGGCTACACCTTC. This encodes CASSQDDRGRYGYTF. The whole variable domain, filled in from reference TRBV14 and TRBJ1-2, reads EAGVTQFPSHSVIEKGQTVTLRCDPISGHDNLYWYRRVMGKEIKFLLHFVKESKQDESGMPNNRFLAERTGGTYSTLKVQPAELEDSGVYFCASSQDDRGRYGYTFGSGTRLTVV.

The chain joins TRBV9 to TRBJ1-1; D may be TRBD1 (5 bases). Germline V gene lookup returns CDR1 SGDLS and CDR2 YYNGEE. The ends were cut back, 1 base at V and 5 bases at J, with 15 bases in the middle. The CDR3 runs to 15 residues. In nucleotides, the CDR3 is TGTGCCAGCAGCGTAAAGGCTCAGGGTAATACTGAAGCTTTCTTT. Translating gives CASSVKAQGNTEAFF.

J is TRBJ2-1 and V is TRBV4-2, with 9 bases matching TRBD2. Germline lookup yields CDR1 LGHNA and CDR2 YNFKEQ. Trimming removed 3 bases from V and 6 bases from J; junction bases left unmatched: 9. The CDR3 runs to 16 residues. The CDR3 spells CASSQLAGSPLNEQFF. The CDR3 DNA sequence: TGTGCCAGCAGCCAGCTAGCGGGATCCCCCCTCAATGAGCAGTTCTTC.

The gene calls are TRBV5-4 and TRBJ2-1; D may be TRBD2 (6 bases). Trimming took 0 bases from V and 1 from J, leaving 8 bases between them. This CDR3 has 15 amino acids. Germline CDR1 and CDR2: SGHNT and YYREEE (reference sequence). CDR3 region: CASSLDGTSYNEQFF. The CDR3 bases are TGTGCCAGCAGCTTGGACGGGACTTCCTACAATGAGCAGTTCTTC.

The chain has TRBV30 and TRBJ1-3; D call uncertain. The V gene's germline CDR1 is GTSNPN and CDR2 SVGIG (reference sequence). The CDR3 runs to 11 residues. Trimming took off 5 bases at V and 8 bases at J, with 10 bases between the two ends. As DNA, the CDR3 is TGTGCCTGGTCAATGGGAGACACCATATATTTT. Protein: CAWSMGDTIYF. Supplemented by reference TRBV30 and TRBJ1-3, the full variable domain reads SQTIHQWPATLVQPVGSPLSLECTVEGTSNPNLYWYRQAAGRGLQLLFYSVGIGQISSEVPQNLSASRPQDRQFILSSKKLLLSDSGFYLCAWSMGDTIYFGEGSWLTVV.

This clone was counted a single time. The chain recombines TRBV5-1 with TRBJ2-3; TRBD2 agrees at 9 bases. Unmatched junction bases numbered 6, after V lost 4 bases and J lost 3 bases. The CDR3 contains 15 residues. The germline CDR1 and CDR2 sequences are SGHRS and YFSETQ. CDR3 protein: CASSPRTSVTDTQYF. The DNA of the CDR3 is TGCGCCAGCAGCCCCCGGACTAGCGTAACAGATACGCAGTATTTT.

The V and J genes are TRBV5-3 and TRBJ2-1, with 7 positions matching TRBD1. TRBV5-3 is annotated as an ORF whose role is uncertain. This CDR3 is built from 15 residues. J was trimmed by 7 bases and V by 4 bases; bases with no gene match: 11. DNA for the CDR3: TGTGCCAGAAGCCCGGACAGGCCGGGTTGGAATGAGCAGTTCTTC. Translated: CARSPDRPGWNEQFF.

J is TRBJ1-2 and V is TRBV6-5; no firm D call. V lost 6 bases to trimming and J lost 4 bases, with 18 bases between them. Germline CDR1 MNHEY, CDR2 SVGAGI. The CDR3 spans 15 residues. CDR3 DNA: TGTGCCAGCAGGCAATACCCGACGGGAAGCTATGGCTACACCTTC. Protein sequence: CASRQYPTGSYGYTF.

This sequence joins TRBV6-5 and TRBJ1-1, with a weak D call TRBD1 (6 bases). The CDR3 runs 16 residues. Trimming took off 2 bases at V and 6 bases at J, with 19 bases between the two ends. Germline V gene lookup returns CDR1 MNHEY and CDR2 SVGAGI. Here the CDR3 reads CASSYLDTGRGPEAFF. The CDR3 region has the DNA TGTGCCAGCAGTTACCTTGATACTGGCAGGGGTCCTGAAGCTTTCTTT.

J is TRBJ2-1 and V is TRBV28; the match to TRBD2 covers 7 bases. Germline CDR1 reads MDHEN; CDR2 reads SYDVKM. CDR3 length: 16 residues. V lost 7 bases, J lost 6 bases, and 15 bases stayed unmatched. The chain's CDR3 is CASTPFIGGSFNEQFF. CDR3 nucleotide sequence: TGTGCCAGCACTCCCTTTATTGGCGGGAGCTTCAATGAGCAGTTCTTC.

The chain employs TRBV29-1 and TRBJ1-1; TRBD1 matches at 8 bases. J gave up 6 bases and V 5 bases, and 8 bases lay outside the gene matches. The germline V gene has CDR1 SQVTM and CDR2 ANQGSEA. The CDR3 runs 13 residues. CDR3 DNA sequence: TGCAGCGTTCAGGAGACAGGGGTATCTGAAGCTTTCTTT. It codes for CSVQETGVSEAFF.

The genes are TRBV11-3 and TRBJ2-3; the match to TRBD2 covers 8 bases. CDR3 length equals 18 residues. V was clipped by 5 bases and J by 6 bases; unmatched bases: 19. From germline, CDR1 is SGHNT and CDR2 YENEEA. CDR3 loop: CASSADPPGGALGDTQYF. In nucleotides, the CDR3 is TGTGCCAGCAGCGCCGACCCTCCGGGGGGGGCCCTCGGGGATACGCAGTATTTT.

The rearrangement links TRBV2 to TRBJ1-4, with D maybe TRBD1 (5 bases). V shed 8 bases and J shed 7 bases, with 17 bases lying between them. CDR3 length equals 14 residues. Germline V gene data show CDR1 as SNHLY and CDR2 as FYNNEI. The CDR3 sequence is CASLASLGGEKLFF. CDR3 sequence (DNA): TGTGCCAGCTTGGCTTCCCTGGGGGGTGAAAAACTGTTTTTT.

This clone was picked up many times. DNA of the CDR3: TGTGCCAGCAGCTCCACGGGAGTTAACTATGGCTACACCTTC. This sequence encodes CASSSTGVNYGYTF. This sequence joins TRBV6-5 and TRBJ1-2; unclear D gene. V dropped 6 bases and J dropped 1 base, with 12 bases sitting between them. CDR3 length equals 14 residues. CDR1 MNHEY and CDR2 SVGAGI come from the germline V gene.

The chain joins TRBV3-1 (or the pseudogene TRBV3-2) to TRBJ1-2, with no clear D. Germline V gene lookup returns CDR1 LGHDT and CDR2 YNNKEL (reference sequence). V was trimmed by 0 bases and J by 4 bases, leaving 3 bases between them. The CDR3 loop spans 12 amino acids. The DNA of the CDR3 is TGTGCCAGCAGCCAAGATATCTATGGCTACACCTTC. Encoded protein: CASSQDIYGYTF.

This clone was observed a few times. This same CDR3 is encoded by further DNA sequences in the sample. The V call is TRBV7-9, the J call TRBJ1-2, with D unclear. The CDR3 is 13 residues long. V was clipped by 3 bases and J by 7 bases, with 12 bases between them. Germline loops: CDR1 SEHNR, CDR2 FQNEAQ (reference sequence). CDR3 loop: CASSFGEGGGYTF. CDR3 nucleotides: TGTGCCAGCAGCTTTGGGGAGGGTGGTGGCTACACCTTC.

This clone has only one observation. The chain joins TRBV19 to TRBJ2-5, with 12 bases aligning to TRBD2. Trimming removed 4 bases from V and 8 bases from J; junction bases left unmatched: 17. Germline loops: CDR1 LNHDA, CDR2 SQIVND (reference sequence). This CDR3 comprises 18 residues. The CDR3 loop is CASSNGGTSGSLKRTQYF. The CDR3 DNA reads TGTGCCAGTAGTAACGGGGGGACTAGCGGGTCATTGAAGAGAACCCAGTACTTC.

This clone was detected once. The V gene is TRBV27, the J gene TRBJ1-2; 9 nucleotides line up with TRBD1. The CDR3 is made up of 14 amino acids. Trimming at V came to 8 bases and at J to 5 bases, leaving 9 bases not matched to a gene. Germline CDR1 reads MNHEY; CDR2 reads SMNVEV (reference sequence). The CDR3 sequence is CASGRQTGGYGYTF. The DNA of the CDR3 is TGTGCCAGCGGCCGGCAGACAGGGGGTTATGGCTACACCTTC.

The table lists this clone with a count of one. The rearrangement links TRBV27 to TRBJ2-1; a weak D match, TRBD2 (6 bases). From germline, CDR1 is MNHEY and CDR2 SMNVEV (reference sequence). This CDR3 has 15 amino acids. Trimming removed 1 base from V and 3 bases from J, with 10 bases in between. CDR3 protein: CASSLWGSGYNEQFF. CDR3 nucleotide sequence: TGTGCCAGCAGTTTATGGGGTAGCGGCTACAATGAGCAGTTCTTC.